This entry concerns a single T cell receptor beta chain. This clonotype was detected a few times. Its antigen is unknown. No base quality values were provided; no much bigger clone lies one nucleotide off. The library was built by means of 5' RACE. The instrument was an Illumina HiSeq 2500. The second PCR ran for roughly 7 to 12 cycles and used a J-beta primer mix along with a sample-barcoded 5' primer. A unique molecular identifier was introduced onto each TCR beta cDNA molecule by a template-switch 5' adaptor carrying 12 random nucleotides. Each sample yielded at least 3 million CDR3-containing paired-end reads. The Mint cDNA synthesis kit, primed by a TRBC-specific oligonucleotide, was used to synthesize first-strand cDNA from all RNA. Following uracil-DNA glycosylase treatment, a first 18-cycle PCR with universal primers M1SS and BC2_uni_R was performed on all cDNA. As for the authors' bioinformatics: Each sample was normalized by randomly selecting 1 million high-quality reads, each carrying a distinct molecular identifier. Instead of being binned into consensus sequences, reads that shared molecular identifiers were thrown out. MiTCR, run with a Q25 quality threshold and the strictest error-elimination algorithm, handled CDR3 identification, clonotype clustering and error correction. Lower-bound total TCR beta diversity was estimated with a nonparametric unseen species model using Euler transformation. In-frame beta chains were kept once TCRdb had trimmed the public reads at Q25 with fastp and called clones with MiXCR. Each CDR3 protein gets just one entry, which takes the most common genes and DNA from the rows behind it. The V and J calls follow TCRdb's processing rather than the paper's. For this sample the table gives about 680,000 distinct CDR3 sequences, of which around half were detected only once. In total, the top ten clones hold 30% to 35% of the sample.

The approximately 39 donors, aged about 6 to 95 years, were systemically healthy Caucasian individuals from Russia. Roughly 11 milliliters of peripheral blood were drawn from each donor into EDTA-treated Vacutainer tubes. PBMCs were isolated by Ficoll-Paque density-gradient centrifugation, with at least 6.5 million obtained per sample. Total RNA was extracted from PBMCs with Trizol reagent, with at least 5.5 micrograms obtained per sample. The percentages of naive CD45RAhigh/CD27high T cells were determined by flow cytometry on a PBMC aliquot from every donor. These data are taken from a study of blood T cells in healthy people across ages (dated by TCRdb to the mid-2010s). In terms of the full investigation: In model experiments, template switching captured about one uniquely barcoded TCR beta cDNA molecule for every two T cells. The study measured age-related changes in TCR beta repertoire diversity using deep sequencing normalized with unique cDNA molecular identifiers. The donors were split into four age groups: young (average about 15 years), middle-aged (roughly 39), aged (approximately 60) and long-lived (about 82). To avoid experimental bias, donors of different ages were randomly spread across the sequencing lanes. Using the same blood draw, the study looked at two additional independent replicas of 1 million unique cDNA reads for two donors, one aged 18 to 30 and the other aged 80 or older.

The CDR3 covers 14 residues, taking in both the cysteine and the phenylalanine. The sequence is cut down to CDR3 DNA, 42 bases in frame from base 1. The V end gives up 3 bases and the J end 2 bases, leaving 4 bases in the junction not matched to a gene. Looking up the germline V gene yields CDR1 SGHTA and CDR2 FQGNSA. Overall results and qualifications from the work: A strong correlation was found between observed TCR beta diversity and the percentage of naive T cells measured by flow cytometry. Estimates of total diversity from one million sequenced T cells were regarded as lower bounds and underestimates. The CMV infection status of donors was not known, potentially confounding age-related changes in expanded clonotypes. As age increased, observed TCR beta diversity per million T cells dropped in a roughly linear way, and a significant reduction was already evident by age 40. Compared with the aged group, the long-lived group had more naive CD4+ T cells, fewer expanded clones and increased TCR diversity, suggesting age selection. Conclusive comparison of naive and antigen-experienced compartments was prevented by the profiling of bulk unsorted PBMCs.

This chain joins TRBV7-2 to TRBJ2-7, and 7 junction bases match TRBD2. The source is an older woman in good health. The sample was blood. The bases read TGTGCCAGCAGCTTTGAGGGAGGGCCCTACGAGCAGTACTTC. Its coded protein is CASSFEGGPYEQYF.